Listed below are T cell receptor beta chains from one sample, sequenced in a study of cytomegalovirus exposure and HLA in healthy donors. Measured with immunoSEQ multiplex PCR; TCRdb has only the in-frame clones, and not every one. The sample lists about 130,000 clones; over 65% were seen once. The sample consisted of PBMCs. The receptors stem from a man between 18 and 29 years old in good health and CMV-seropositive. Both conserved end residues are part of each CDR3. The D gene is left open where the match is weak. A clone size is listed for some rows: how often the clone was seen (once, few, many), or a class if it is expanded.

V gene	J gene	clone size	D gene	CDR3 DNA	CDR3 protein
TRBV5-1	TRBJ1-1	.	.	TGCGCCAGCACCGCCGACAGTATGAACACTGAAGCTTTCTTT	CASTADSMNTEAFF
TRBV19	TRBJ2-2	.	TRBD2	TGTGCCAGTAACCTAGCGGGAGTCACCGGGGAGCTGTTTTTT	CASNLAGVTGELFF
TRBV13	TRBJ2-2	once	TRBD1	TGTGCCAGCAGCTTATCCGGGACAGGGGGTATGGGGACCGGGGAGCTGTTTTTT	CASSLSGTGGMGTGELFF
TRBV25-1	TRBJ2-6	.	.	TGTGCCAGCAGTGAAGAGGCCGGGAGATACTCTGGGGCCAACGTCCTGACTTTC	CASSEEAGRYSGANVLTF
TRBV7-9	TRBJ1-1	.	.	TGTGCCAGCAGCCCGGCCTCCCGGGATGAAGCTTTCTTT	CASSPASRDEAFF
TRBV7-6	TRBJ2-7	.	.	TGTGCCAGCAGCTATAAGGACACATCCTACGAGCAGTACTTC	CASSYKDTSYEQYF
TRBV9	TRBJ2-5	.	.	TGTGCCAGCAGCGTTAGGGCAGGGCGAGAGACCCAGTACTTC	CASSVRAGRETQYF
TRBV9	TRBJ2-2	.	TRBD1	TGTGCCAGCAGCGGGACAGGCGCGAACACCGGGGAGCTGTTTTTT	CASSGTGANTGELFF
TRBV7-2	TRBJ2-3	.	.	TGTGCCAGCAGCTCCGCAGATACGCAGTATTTT	CASSSADTQYF
TRBV6-1	TRBJ2-7	.	TRBD2	TGTGCCAGCAGTGCCTCAGGCGGCCTAGCGGGAGCAGTGCAGTACTTC	CASSASGGLAGAVQYF
TRBV2	TRBJ2-2	.	TRBD1	TGTGCCAGCAGTGCGACAGGGGGTACCAGGACCGGGGAGCTGTTTTTT	CASSATGGTRTGELFF
TRBV4-1	TRBJ1-4	once	.	TGCGCCAGCAGCCAAGATTGGAGGTTTGGTGAAAAACTGTTTTTT	CASSQDWRFGEKLFF
TRBV6-5	TRBJ2-1	few	.	TGTGCCAGCAGTTACAGGGGAAGCTCCTACAATGAGCAGTTCTTC	CASSYRGSSYNEQFF
TRBV20-1	TRBJ1-2	.	.	TGCAGTGGAGGCAGCCCCTATGGCTACACCTTC	CSGGSPYGYTF
TRBV27	TRBJ2-7	.	.	TGTGCCAGCGGGAGACCGAGCCTCTACGAGCAGTACTTC	CASGRPSLYEQYF
TRBV9	TRBJ1-5	.	.	TGTGCCAGCAGCGTAAGACAGAGACTTAGCAATCAGCCCCAGCATTTT	CASSVRQRLSNQPQHF
TRBV6-1	TRBJ1-5	.	.	TGTGCCAGCAGTGTACAGGGATCTCAGCCCCAGCATTTT	CASSVQGSQPQHF
TRBV11-2	TRBJ2-7	.	.	TGTGCCAGCAGCCTTCTTTCGACAGCCGTATTCTACGAGCAGTACTTC	CASSLLSTAVFYEQYF
TRBV2	TRBJ2-3	.	TRBD1	TGTGCCAGCCGGGACAGGGGAGGAACAGATACGCAGTATTTT	CASRDRGGTDTQYF
TRBV7-2	TRBJ2-7	.	.	TGTGCCAGCAGCTTTACCGGGAGCTCCTACGAGCAGTACTTC	CASSFTGSSYEQYF
TRBV4-3	TRBJ1-3	few	TRBD1	TGCGCCGCCAGGGGGAGTTCTGGAAACACCATATATTTT	CAARGSSGNTIYF
TRBV5-4	TRBJ1-4	once	.	TGTGCCAGCAGCTTGGCCTATGAGCCCTCTACGCTGTTTTTT	CASSLAYEPSTLFF
TRBV6-5	TRBJ1-2	.	TRBD1	TGTGCCAGCAGGAAGCGACAGGGGGTCGGCTACACCTTC	CASRKRQGVGYTF